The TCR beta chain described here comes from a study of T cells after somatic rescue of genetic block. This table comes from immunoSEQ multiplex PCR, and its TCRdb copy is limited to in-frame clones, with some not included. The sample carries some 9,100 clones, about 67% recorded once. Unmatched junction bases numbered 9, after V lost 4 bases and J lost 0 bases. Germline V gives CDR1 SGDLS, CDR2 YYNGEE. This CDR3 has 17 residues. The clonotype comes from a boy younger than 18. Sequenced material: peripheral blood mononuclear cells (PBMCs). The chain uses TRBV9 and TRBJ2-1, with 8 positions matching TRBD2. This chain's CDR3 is CASSLPLRGGSYNEQFF. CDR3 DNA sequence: TGTGCCAGCAGCCTACCACTTCGGGGGGGCTCCTACAATGAGCAGTTCTTC.